These T cell receptor beta chains were read from a single sample in a study of early T cells in non-severe SARS-CoV-2 infection. TCRdb re-called the 5' RACE reads through MiXCR, storing one row per CDR3 protein. The sample lists just under 65,000 distinct CDR3 sequences, 8.8% occurring once. The source material was whole blood, sampled at baseline. Receptors were obtained from an adult who was a healthcare worker with PCR-confirmed SARS-CoV-2 infection or an uninfected control (not recorded which). CDR3s include the opening cysteine and the closing phenylalanine or tryptophan. A D gene is named only where the DNA matches it firmly. Clone size appears in some rows only: once, few, many, or a class for an expanded clone.

CDR3nt,CDR3aa,d_gene,j_gene,v_gene,abundance
TGCAGTGCTAGAGATCTTAGCGGGGATAGCTCCTACGAGCAGTACTTC,CSARDLSGDSSYEQYF,TRBD2,TRBJ2-7,TRBV20-1,many
TGTGCCACCAGTGATTCAACTAGAGCCTCCTACGAGCAGTACTTC,CATSDSTRASYEQYF,NA,TRBJ2-7,TRBV24-1,many
TGTGCCAGCAGCGGTAGTACCTACAATGAGCAGTTCTTC,CASSGSTYNEQFF,NA,TRBJ2-1,TRBV7-2,NA
TGTGCCAGCAGCTTCAATAACCAGGAGCAGTACTTC,CASSFNNQEQYF,NA,TRBJ2-7,TRBV5-4,few
TGTGCCAGCAGCTTAACCGGGCGGGGCACCTACAATGAGCAGTTCTTC,CASSLTGRGTYNEQFF,NA,TRBJ2-1,TRBV7-3,few
TGCAGCGTTGATTTAGCAGAAAAAGCGAACACTGAAGCTTTCTTT,CSVDLAEKANTEAFF,NA,TRBJ1-1,TRBV29-1,NA
TGTGCCAGTTCCTTACTAGCGGCCTATAGCACAGATACGCAGTATTTT,CASSLLAAYSTDTQYF,TRBD2,TRBJ2-3,TRBV2,many
TGTGCCAGCAGCGCGAATACAGGTACCTACGAGCAGTACTTC,CASSANTGTYEQYF,NA,TRBJ2-7,TRBV11-2,NA
TGTGCCAGCAGCGACGGGGCGACCCCCCAAGACATTCAGTACTTC,CASSDGATPQDIQYF,NA,TRBJ2-4,TRBV3-2,few
TGTGCCAGCAGCCCACCCGGCAGGGGACCCACCGGGGAGCTGTTTTTT,CASSPPGRGPTGELFF,NA,TRBJ2-2,TRBV7-9,many
TGCGCCAGCAGCCGGGGAAGAGGGATCGGCTATGGCTACACCTTC,CASSRGRGIGYGYTF,NA,TRBJ1-2,TRBV4-3,many
TGTGCCAGCAGCCCAAGGACAGGGTATCCCGGGGAGCTGTTTTTT,CASSPRTGYPGELFF,TRBD1,TRBJ2-2,TRBV7-2,few
TGCAGCGTTGAAGAGGAAGGGAAGCGTGGCTACACCTTC,CSVEEEGKRGYTF,NA,TRBJ1-2,TRBV29-1,NA
TGCAGCGTGGACCTATCCTCGGACAGGCTGGGACACTATGGCTACACCTTC,CSVDLSSDRLGHYGYTF,TRBD1,TRBJ1-2,TRBV29-1,many
TGTGCCAGCAGCCAAGAAGACAGGGGTAGCACAGATACGCAGTATTTT,CASSQEDRGSTDTQYF,TRBD1,TRBJ2-3,TRBV4-2,few
TGTGCCAGCAGGGCCGGGACAGGGATAGGGCACACTGAAGCTTTCTTT,CASRAGTGIGHTEAFF,TRBD1,TRBJ1-1,TRBV7-2,few
TGCAGTGCTCGAATTTCCTACGAGCAGTACTTC,CSARISYEQYF,NA,TRBJ2-7,TRBV20-1,many
TGTGCCAGCTCACCGCGACAGGGGCGCGATGAAAAACTGTTTTTT,CASSPRQGRDEKLFF,TRBD1,TRBJ1-4,TRBV18,many
TGTGCCAGCAGTTACTCCTTCGGTGGCGAGACCCAGTACTTC,CASSYSFGGETQYF,NA,TRBJ2-5,TRBV6-5,many
TGTGCCAGCAGCCCGACAGGGTTGGGGGAGACCCAGTACTTC,CASSPTGLGETQYF,TRBD1,TRBJ2-5,TRBV6-2/TRBV6-3,NA
TGCGCCAGCAGTGAGTGGGGAGTAACCCCCAATGAGCAGTTCTTC,CASSEWGVTPNEQFF,NA,TRBJ2-1,TRBV10-1,NA
TGTGCCAGCAGCTTAGGAAACAGGGGAAAGGAAGGCTACACCTTC,CASSLGNRGKEGYTF,TRBD1,TRBJ1-2,TRBV7-9,few
TGTGCCTGGAGTGTACGAAGGGGAATTGCTGCGGGAAACACCATATATTTT,CAWSVRRGIAAGNTIYF,NA,TRBJ1-3,TRBV30,many
TGTGCCAGCAGCTGGAACGGACAAGACTACGAGCAGTACTTC,CASSWNGQDYEQYF,NA,TRBJ2-7,TRBV7-2,many
TGTGCCAGCAGTCGGCAGGGTTTCGGCTATGGCTACACCTTC,CASSRQGFGYGYTF,NA,TRBJ1-2,TRBV27,many
TGCAGTGCTAACGCCCCGGGGAACCTGAACACTGAAGCTTTCTTT,CSANAPGNLNTEAFF,NA,TRBJ1-1,TRBV20-1,NA
TGTGCCAGCAGTCCTAGCGGGAGTTCCCCTGGGGCCAACGTCCTGACTTTC,CASSPSGSSPGANVLTF,TRBD2,TRBJ2-6,TRBV6-6,many
TGTGCCATCAGTGAGCCCCATCGTGAAAAACTGTTTTTT,CAISEPHREKLFF,NA,TRBJ1-4,TRBV10-3,once
TGTGCCAGCAGTAGAGGGACACGGAACAGTTACGAGCAGTACTTC,CASSRGTRNSYEQYF,NA,TRBJ2-7,TRBV6-5,few
TGCAGTGCTAGAGATCTGAGGACAGGGAATCAGCCCCAGCATTTT,CSARDLRTGNQPQHF,TRBD1,TRBJ1-5,TRBV20-1,many
TGTGCCAGCAGCTTTGGCGGGATTTACAATGAGCAGTTCTTC,CASSFGGIYNEQFF,NA,TRBJ2-1,TRBV7-9,few
TGTGCCACCAGTGAAGACGGATACTATGGCTACACCTTC,CATSEDGYYGYTF,NA,TRBJ1-2,TRBV24-1,many
TGTGCCAGCAGCCAAGATAGACTAGGGGGAGATACGCAGTATTTT,CASSQDRLGGDTQYF,NA,TRBJ2-3,TRBV3-2,few
TGTGCCAGCAGTTACTCAGCGGGGAGTGGCTACACCTTC,CASSYSAGSGYTF,NA,TRBJ1-2,TRBV6-6,NA
TGTGCCAGCAGTACTCGGGACTTGGGCTACGAGCAGTACTTC,CASSTRDLGYEQYF,NA,TRBJ2-7,TRBV6-2/TRBV6-3,NA
TGCAGCGTTGAGCCTGGGGACTCTGGGGCCAACGTCCTGACTTTC,CSVEPGDSGANVLTF,NA,TRBJ2-6,TRBV29-1,NA
TGTGCCAGCAGCTTACGGGGGGCAGGAGGGACAAATACGCAGTATTTT,CASSLRGAGGTNTQYF,NA,TRBJ2-3,TRBV13,NA
TGTGCCAGCAGCTTAGACGGGAATGGAAACATTCAGTACTTC,CASSLDGNGNIQYF,NA,TRBJ2-4,TRBV7-8,NA
TGCGCCAGCAGCCCCCTACCCGGGACAGGTGGCTCTGGGGCCAACGCCCTGACTTTC,CASSPLPGTGGSGANALTF,TRBD1,TRBJ2-6,TRBV5-1,NA
TGTGCCAGCAACCCCTCTGGGACTAGCGGTTCTTGGGAGCAGTTCTTC,CASNPSGTSGSWEQFF,TRBD2,TRBJ2-1,TRBV7-2,many
TGTGCCAGCAGTGACAGGATTATAGGGGACAATGAGCAGTTCTTC,CASSDRIIGDNEQFF,NA,TRBJ2-1,TRBV2,NA
TGTGCCAGCAGCCCCGGAGACGTAAACATTCAGTACTTC,CASSPGDVNIQYF,NA,TRBJ2-4,TRBV7-9,many
TGCGCCAGCAGCTTGTTAGAAGTTCACACCGGGGAGCTGTTTTTT,CASSLLEVHTGELFF,NA,TRBJ2-2,TRBV5-1,few
TGTGCCAGCAGAGATGATCCGCATGCTAACTATGGCTACACCTTC,CASRDDPHANYGYTF,NA,TRBJ1-2,TRBV6-1,NA
TGTGCCAGCAGCTATGCCAGCTTTTCCTCGGAAAACATTCAGTACTTC,CASSYASFSSENIQYF,NA,TRBJ2-4,TRBV7-9,NA
TGCAGCCTAGCCTTCACAGGGTCGGGAGCTTTCTTT,CSLAFTGSGAFF,NA,TRBJ1-1,TRBV29-1,NA